Listed below are T cell receptor beta chains from one sample, sequenced in a study of regulatory T cells in long-lasting Graves disease. TCRdb reanalysed the multiplex PCR reads using MiXCR and keeps one entry per CDR3 protein. The table includes about 540,000 distinct CDR3 sequences, less than 15% detected once. These data also featured in a second study, about T cells in Graves' hyperthyroidism and ophthalmopathy.

This specimen consisted of peripheral blood mononuclear cells (PBMCs), obtained at new diagnosis, from a patient treated with antithyroid drugs. All receptors come from a man younger than 45 with Graves disease. The CDR3 runs from the conserved cysteine through the conserved F or W. The order of the fields is V gene, clone size, J gene, CDR3 length, D gene, CDR3 DNA, CDR3 protein. A D gene is named only where the DNA matches it firmly. Only part of the rows carry a size: once, few, many, or a class if the clone is expanded.

>TRBV29-1|few|TRBJ2-5|13|NA
TGCAGCGTTGAGGCAGGAGGAGTGGAGACCCAGTACTTC
CSVEAGGVETQYF
>TRBV7-6|few|TRBJ1-5|15|NA
TGTGCCAGCAGCCAAGGAGGCTGGGGCAATCAGCCCCAGCATTTT
CASSQGGWGNQPQHF
>TRBV6-1|many|TRBJ2-7|15|TRBD1
TGTGCCAGCAGCTACAGGGGCTATAGCTCCTACGAGCAGTACTTC
CASSYRGYSSYEQYF
>TRBV5-1|few|TRBJ2-3|14|NA
TGCGCCAGCATCCGGGACCTGAGCACAGATACGCAGTATTTT
CASIRDLSTDTQYF
>TRBV3-1|few|TRBJ2-3|14|NA
TGTGCCAGCAGCCCCAAGAGTTTCCCAGATACGCAGTATTTT
CASSPKSFPDTQYF
>TRBV6-1|many|TRBJ1-5|14|NA
TGTGCCAGCAGTGGACAGACAGTAAATCAGCCCCAGCATTTT
CASSGQTVNQPQHF
>TRBV29-1|NA|TRBJ2-3|19|TRBD2
TGCAGCGTTCAGGGACTAGCGGGAATCTTTTCGGGGATCACAGATACGCAGTATTTT
CSVQGLAGIFSGITDTQYF
>TRBV27|many|TRBJ2-1|11|NA
TGTGCCAGCAGTCCAACAGCCGAGCAGTTCTTC
CASSPTAEQFF
>TRBV15|NA|TRBJ2-4|15|TRBD1
TGTGCCACCAGCAGAGACGGACAGGGGAAAAACATTCAGTACTTC
CATSRDGQGKNIQYF
>TRBV5-1|NA|TRBJ2-5|14|NA
TGCGCCAGCAGCTTGGAAATCCCTCAAGAGACCCAGTACTTC
CASSLEIPQETQYF
>TRBV18|NA|TRBJ1-5|15|TRBD1
TGTGCCAGCTCCCCGACAGGGGGCTTAGATCAGCCCCAGCATTTT
CASSPTGGLDQPQHF
>TRBV18|many|TRBJ1-1|14|NA
TGTGCCAGCTCACCACACTCGGGTGCCACTGAAGCTTTCTTT
CASSPHSGATEAFF
>TRBV6-2/TRBV6-3|NA|TRBJ2-7|13|NA
TGTGCCAGCAGTTACAGACTAGCCTACGAGCAGTACTTC
CASSYRLAYEQYF
>TRBV7-6|few|TRBJ2-4|12|NA
TGTGCCAGCAGCTCGGTCTCTGGAGATCAGTACTTC
CASSSVSGDQYF
>TRBV24-1|NA|TRBJ2-3|16|NA
TGTGCCACCAGTGATTTGGGGACATCCGGCACAGATACGCAGTATTTT
CATSDLGTSGTDTQYF
>TRBV5-1|few|TRBJ1-4|13|NA
TGCGCCAGCAGGGGCCAGGAGGATGAAAAACTGTTTTTT
CASRGQEDEKLFF
>TRBV6-5|NA|TRBJ2-7|16|TRBD2
TGTGCCAGCAGTCACTCCCGCCTAGCGGGGAACTACGAGCAGTACTTC
CASSHSRLAGNYEQYF
>TRBV28|many|TRBJ2-2|15|TRBD1
TGTGCCAGCGGTACAGGGACAGAAGACACCGGGGAGCTGTTTTTT
CASGTGTEDTGELFF
>TRBV28|many|TRBJ1-4|13|NA
TGTGCCAGCAGCTGGACAAGGGACGAAAAACTGTTTTTT
CASSWTRDEKLFF
>TRBV7-8|many|TRBJ2-3|14|TRBD1
TGTGCCAGCAGCTTCCAGGGGGGCACAGATACGCAGTATTTT
CASSFQGGTDTQYF
>TRBV27|many|TRBJ2-7|17|TRBD2
TGTGCCAGCAGGGCGGCGGGACTAGCGGGAGTGTTCTACGAGCAGTACTTC
CASRAAGLAGVFYEQYF
>TRBV18|many|TRBJ2-5|13|NA
TGTGCCAGCTCACCCGGGGACAAGAGAACCCAGTACTTC
CASSPGDKRTQYF
>TRBV29-1|many|TRBJ2-6|18|NA
TGCAGCGTGAGGACAGTAGGGACGCCGAGCTCTGGGGCCAACGTCCTGACTTTC
CSVRTVGTPSSGANVLTF
>TRBV20-1|few|TRBJ1-5|13|NA
TGCAGTGCTAGAGAAGACAGTCATCAAGCCCAGCATTTT
CSAREDSHQAQHF
>TRBV5-1|few|TRBJ2-2|15|NA
TGCGCCAGCAGCGACGGGACGGCAGGGACCGGGGAGCTGTTTTTT
CASSDGTAGTGELFF
>TRBV20-1|many|TRBJ2-7|14|TRBD2
TGCAGTGCTACTAGGACTAGCGGGATATACGAGCAGTACTTC
CSATRTSGIYEQYF
>TRBV10-3|once|TRBJ1-2|16|NA
TGTGCCATCAGGTATACTAGCCTCTCTGGATCCTATGGCTACACCTTC
CAIRYTSLSGSYGYTF
>TRBV10-3|many|TRBJ2-3|15|NA
TGTGCCATCAGTGAGTCGACGGTGGGGGCAGATACGCAGTATTTT
CAISESTVGADTQYF
>TRBV15|NA|TRBJ1-4|14|TRBD1
TGTGCCACCAGTGGGGACAGGAGAAATGAAAAACTGTTTTTT
CATSGDRRNEKLFF
>TRBV18|few|TRBJ2-7|15|TRBD2
TGTGCCAGCTCATCGGGACTAACGACGGGATACGAGCAGTACTTC
CASSSGLTTGYEQYF
>TRBV4-1|few|TRBJ2-3|19|NA
TGCGCCAGCAGCCAAGAAGGGGGAGGCGGGAGAGGTCTTTCAGATACGCAGTATTTT
CASSQEGGGGRGLSDTQYF
>TRBV5-1|few|TRBJ2-2|14|NA
TGCGCCAGCAGCTTGGGTACACACACCGGGGAGCTGTTTTTT
CASSLGTHTGELFF
>TRBV11-2|many|TRBJ2-7|14|NA
TGTGCCAGCAGCTTAGAAACATTCGAATACGAGCAGTACTTC
CASSLETFEYEQYF
>TRBV6-4|NA|TRBJ2-6|14|NA
TGTGCCAGCAGTGACGGCTCTGGGGCCAACGTCCTGACTTTC
CASSDGSGANVLTF
>TRBV18|many|TRBJ2-4|15|NA
TGTGCCAGCTCACCTAAACTAGGAGGAGGGAACATTCAGTACTTC
CASSPKLGGGNIQYF
>TRBV11-2|many|TRBJ1-6|15|NA
TGTGCCAGCAGCCGGGTGGGGACGGGGGATGCACCCCTCCACTTT
CASSRVGTGDAPLHF
>TRBV20-1|many|TRBJ2-5|13|TRBD2
TGCAGTGCCCCCGTTCGGGGGGTAGAGACCCAGTACTTC
CSAPVRGVETQYF
>TRBV15|many|TRBJ1-2|14|TRBD1
TGTGCCACCAGCGTATTTGGGACAGCCTATGGCTACACCTTC
CATSVFGTAYGYTF
>TRBV20-1|many|TRBJ2-3|14|TRBD2
TGCAGTGCTAGGTCTACTCCTAGCGGGGGTACGCAGTATTTT
CSARSTPSGGTQYF
>TRBV12-3/TRBV12-4|many|TRBJ2-3|15|TRBD1
TGTGCCAGCAGTTCAGGACAGGCCGCCCTTAATACGCAGTATTTT
CASSSGQAALNTQYF
>TRBV4-1|NA|TRBJ1-4|15|NA
TGCGCCAGCAGGCGGACGGCTGCAACTAATGAAAAACTGTTTTTT
CASRRTAATNEKLFF